One sample yielded the 10 T cell receptor beta chains listed below, sequenced in a study of T cells in women clearing cervical HPV infection. Libraries were prepared by immunoSEQ multiplex PCR; TCRdb keeps only in-frame clonotypes and omits some of them. This table lists over 45,000 clones. The source material was blood buffy coat. The receptors come from a woman aged 18-70 years with a cervical HPV16 infection that either progressed to CIN3+ or cleared (not recorded which).

As to this clone: The observed sequence ends 3 residues before the CDR3 terminus, with the missing tail filled in from the germline J gene. The V call is TRBV29-1, the J call TRBJ1-1, with TRBD1 identical over 7 bases. With 5 bases clipped from V and 4 bases from J, the junction kept 7 bases outside the gene matches. CDR1 and CDR2 (germline): SQVTM, ANQGSEA. The CDR3 is made up of 13 amino acids. Incomplete CDR3 DNA: TGCAGCGTTCAGGGGGTCGGGGTCACTGAA. It codes for CSVQGVGVTE. The CDR3 in its entirety is CSVQGVGVTEAFF.

A note on this clone: The read is 3 residues too short to cover the CDR3 end, so that end is filled in from the germline J gene. The chain uses TRBV19 and TRBJ2-4; TRBD1 is a possible D gene (6 bases). CDR3 length equals 20 residues. With 3 bases removed from V and 0 bases from J, the gap between germline ends came to 24 bases. CDR1 is LNHDA, CDR2 SQIVND, per germline (reference sequence). The chain's CDR3 is CASSIPVQGQLNLAKNIQYF. The sequenced part of the CDR3 DNA is TGTGCCAGTAGTATCCCTGTGCAGGGGCAACTAAACTTAGCCAAAAACATT.

A remark on this clone: The read comes to an end 3 residues before the CDR3 does, leaving the germline J gene to fill in the end. The chain couples TRBV28 to TRBJ1-1; D is undetermined. With 3 bases removed from V and 1 base from J, the gap between germline ends came to 9 bases. The CDR3 is made up of 14 amino acids. Germline-derived CDR1 and CDR2 are MDHEN and SYDVKM. CDR3 DNA, as far as it was read: TGTGCCAGCAGTTTGGAGACTGGGAACACTGAA. This sequence encodes CASSLETGNTE. The full CDR3 sequence reads CASSLETGNTEAFF.

With respect to this clone: With the read ending 3 residues before the CDR3 end, the germline J gene is used to fill in that end. The J gene is TRBJ2-1, the V gene TRBV14; D not resolved. Between the trimmed V and J ends, which lost 2 bases and 0 bases, there was a span of 17 bases. The CDR3 spans 18 residues. The V gene's germline CDR1 is SGHDN and CDR2 FVKESK. Incomplete CDR3 DNA: TGTGCCAGCAGCCAAAGGGCCCTGGTTCAGAGCTCCTACAATGAG. Residues: CASSQRALVQSSYNE. The complete CDR3 reads CASSQRALVQSSYNEQFF. The full variable domain, rest sourced from reference TRBV14 and TRBJ2-1, is EAGVTQFPSHSVIEKGQTVTLRCDPISGHDNLYWYRRVMGKEIKFLLHFVKESKQDESGMPNNRFLAERTGGTYSTLKVQPAELEDSGVYFCASSQRALVQSSYNEQFFGPGTRLTVL.

CDR3 residues: CASSEQGAYNQPQHF. The CDR3 DNA, read in part, is TGTGCCAGCAGTGAGCAGGGGGCATACAATCAGCCC. This sequence joins TRBV6-1 and TRBJ1-5, with TRBD1 matching 8 bases. The read finishes 3 residues shy of the CDR3 end, and the germline J gene is used to complete it. Unmatched junction bases numbered 4, after V lost 3 bases and J lost 3 bases. Germline V gene lookup returns CDR1 MNHNS and CDR2 SASEGT. This CDR3 region has 15 residues.

On this clone: With the read ending 3 residues before the CDR3 end, the germline J gene is used to fill in that end. This chain connects TRBV5-4 to TRBJ2-2; D call uncertain. This CDR3 contains 14 residues. CDR1 and CDR2 from the germline V gene are SGHNT and YYREEE (reference sequence). The sequenced part of the CDR3 DNA is TGTGCCAGCAGCTTGTGGCAGAGAAGAGAAAAG. This codes for CASSLWQRREK. The CDR3 as a whole reads CASSLWQRREKLFF.

Notes on this clone: The CDR3 goes on 3 residues after the read ends, and that part is filled in from the germline J gene. The rearrangement uses TRBV7-9 and TRBJ1-1, with D perhaps matching TRBD1 (6 bases). The germline V gene encodes CDR1 SEHNR and CDR2 FQNEAQ (reference sequence). This CDR3 has 14 residues. The CDR3 protein is CASSLEGDGVSAFF. The part of the CDR3 DNA that was read is TGTGCCAGCAGCTTGGAGGGGGACGGCGTCTCT.

Notes on this clone: The CDR3 extends 3 residues past the end of the read, so its final part is completed from the germline J gene. This rearrangement joins TRBV2 to TRBJ1-5; possible D gene TRBD1, 5 bases. The CDR3 is made up of 13 amino acids. CDR1 SNHLY and CDR2 FYNNEI come from the germline V gene. V was shortened by 7 bases and J by 3 bases, with 10 bases between the two germline ends. The part of the CDR3 DNA that was read is TGTGCCAGCACACAGGCCCCCAATCAGCCC. Translating it yields CASTQAPNQP. In full, the CDR3 reads CASTQAPNQPQHF. The variable domain in full, with the rest retrieved from reference TRBV2 and TRBJ1-5, is EPEVTQTPSHQVTQMGQEVILRCVPISNHLYFYWYRQILGQKVEFLVSFYNNEISEKSEIFDDQFSVERPDGSNFTLKIRSTKLEDSAMYFCASTQAPNQPQHFGDGTRLSIL.

About this clone: The read terminates 3 residues ahead of where the CDR3 ends, so the germline J gene completes it. The rearrangement joins TRBV20-1 to TRBJ2-3; TRBD1 might be the D (6 bases). The CDR3 is 15 residues long. Germline V gene sequence: CDR1 DFQATT, CDR2 SNEGSKA (reference sequence). The sequenced part of the CDR3 DNA is TGCAGTGCTCTAACTCCGGGACACGAGAAAGAGACG. This codes for CSALTPGHEKET. The full CDR3 protein is CSALTPGHEKETQYF.

To note about this clone: From the germline J gene comes the end of the CDR3, since the read stops 3 residues before it. The chain joins TRBV28 to TRBJ1-6; 9 positions agree with TRBD1. This CDR3 has 15 residues. From germline, CDR1 is MDHEN and CDR2 SYDVKM. V trimming: 6 bases; J trimming: 5 bases; junction bases outside the gene matches: 5. Here the CDR3 reads CASSGGQGDNSPLHF. CDR3 bases read: TGTGCCAGCAGCGGGGGACAGGGAGATAATTCACCC.